A single sample is the source of the 22 T cell receptor beta chains below, sequenced in a study of cytomegalovirus exposure and HLA in healthy donors. Assay used: immunoSEQ multiplex PCR; TCRdb lists only in-frame clones, some missing. The sample lists about 160,000 clones; 84% were seen once. Input material: PBMCs. These receptors originate from a man younger than 40 in good health and CMV-seropositive.

The chain employs TRBV2 and TRBJ2-7; no definite D call. The CDR3 has 12 residues. Looked up from germline, CDR1 is SNHLY and CDR2 is FYNNEI. V was cut by 7 bases and J by 3 bases, with 10 bases left in between. The CDR3 sequence: CASKETGYEQYF. As DNA, the CDR3 is TGTGCCAGCAAAGAGACGGGCTACGAGCAGTACTTC. Full variable domain (rest looked up from reference TRBV2 and TRBJ2-7): EPEVTQTPSHQVTQMGQEVILRCVPISNHLYFYWYRQILGQKVEFLVSFYNNEISEKSEIFDDQFSVERPDGSNFTLKIRSTKLEDSAMYFCASKETGYEQYFGPGTRLTVT.

The chain employs TRBV9 and TRBJ2-7; 13 nucleotides align to TRBD2. After removal of 4 bases from V and 6 bases from J, the junction contained 10 bases not matched to a gene. CDR3 length equals 16 residues. Germline V gives CDR1 SGDLS, CDR2 YYNGEE. DNA for the CDR3: TGTGCCAGCAGCCCGGGGACTAGCGGGAATGTGCGCGAGCAGTACTTC. Amino acids: CASSPGTSGNVREQYF.

The V call is TRBV6-1, the J call TRBJ2-1; D ambiguous. V shed 2 bases and J shed 3 bases, with 8 bases lying between them. The CDR3 is 14 amino acids. Germline-derived CDR1 and CDR2 are MNHNS and SASEGT. This CDR3 reads CASSEIGSYNEQFF. The CDR3 DNA reads TGTGCCAGCAGTGAAATTGGCAGCTACAATGAGCAGTTCTTC.

This sequence joins TRBV6-4 and TRBJ2-7; weak D call: TRBD1 (8 bases). Trimming left V 5 bases short and J 3 bases short, with 20 bases between. CDR1 is MRHNA and CDR2 is SNTAGT in the germline V gene. The CDR3 extends over 16 amino acids. CDR3: CASSPTGGELLYEQYF. The CDR3, as DNA: TGTGCCAGCAGTCCAACAGGGGGGGAACTACTCTACGAGCAGTACTTC.

The CDR3 DNA is TGTGCCAGCAGCCAAAATAGCGGGAGGGACGCCTACGAGCAGTACTTC. As protein: CASSQNSGRDAYEQYF. The chain carries TRBV7-9 and TRBJ2-7; 11 bases are a match to TRBD2. This CDR3 has 16 amino acids. Germline V gives CDR1 SEHNR, CDR2 FQNEAQ (reference sequence). V was pared by 5 bases and J by 2 bases, with 8 bases of the junction left unmatched.

The genes are TRBV27 and TRBJ2-1; the D gene is possibly TRBD1 (6 bases). CDR1 and CDR2 from the germline V gene are MNHEY and SMNVEV (reference sequence). The CDR3 contains 15 residues. Trimming took off 6 bases at V and 8 bases at J, with 20 bases between the two ends. This chain's CDR3 is CASSPGPGVVHEQFF. DNA for the CDR3: TGTGCCAGCAGCCCCGGGCCAGGGGTTGTCCATGAGCAGTTCTTC.

The V and J genes are TRBV7-2 and TRBJ2-7; 9 positions agree with TRBD1. CDR1 SGHTA and CDR2 FQGNSA come from the germline V gene. V lost 5 bases and J lost 4; bases outside the gene matches: 6. The CDR3 contains 14 residues. The CDR3 is CASSRTGDQYEQYF. The CDR3 DNA sequence: TGTGCCAGCAGCCGGACAGGGGACCAATACGAGCAGTACTTC.

J is TRBJ2-5 and V is TRBV10-3, with 7 bases aligning to TRBD1. V shed 6 bases, J shed 3 bases, and the junction held 4 bases outside the gene matches. The CDR3 loop spans 13 amino acids. The germline V gene encodes CDR1 ENHRY and CDR2 SYGVKD. The CDR3 sequence: CAIRQTGEETQYF. In nucleotides, the CDR3 is TGTGCCATCAGACAAACAGGGGAAGAGACCCAGTACTTC.

The rearrangement joins TRBV6-5 to TRBJ2-6; D ambiguous. The CDR3 spans 14 residues. The germline gives CDR1 MNHEY, CDR2 SVGAGI. V was cut by 5 bases and J by 4 bases, with 9 bases left in between. CDR3 residues: CASSPGRGANVLTF. The CDR3 region has the DNA TGTGCCAGCAGTCCTGGCAGAGGGGCCAACGTCCTGACTTTC.

This chain connects TRBV6-5 to TRBJ2-1; D is ambiguous. The length of the CDR3 is 13 residues. Trimming took 3 bases from V and 4 from J, leaving 7 bases between them. Germline V gene data show CDR1 as MNHEY and CDR2 as SVGAGI. This CDR3 reads CASSYGLYNEQFF. CDR3 DNA: TGTGCCAGCAGTTATGGTCTATACAATGAGCAGTTCTTC.

As concerns this clone: The sample contains more than one DNA sequence encoding this CDR3. This chain joins TRBV19 and TRBJ1-5, with a weak D call TRBD1 (5 bases). The CDR3 contains 13 residues. Trimming took 3 bases from V and 4 from J, leaving 7 bases between them. From germline, CDR1 is LNHDA and CDR2 SQIVND (reference sequence). CDR3 protein: CASSIGGNQPQHF. The CDR3 DNA sequence: TGTGCCAGTAGTATCGGGGGGAATCAGCCCCAGCATTTT.

The rearrangement uses TRBV7-3 and TRBJ1-1; 10 bases map to TRBD1. With 5 bases clipped from V and 5 bases from J, the junction kept 5 bases outside the gene matches. CDR1 SGHTA and CDR2 FQGTGA come from the germline V gene. CDR3 size: 14 residues. The CDR3: CASSPRTGGTEAFF. In DNA form, the CDR3 reads TGTGCCAGCAGCCCCAGGACAGGGGGGACTGAAGCTTTCTTT. The entire variable domain, with the rest obtained from reference TRBV7-3 and TRBJ1-1, is as follows: GAGVSQTPSNKVTEKGKYVELRCDPISGHTALYWYRQSLGQGPEFLIYFQGTGAADDSGLPNDRFFAVRPEGSVSTLKIQRTERGDSAVYLCASSPRTGGTEAFFGQGTRLTVV.

V usage is TRBV11-1 and J usage is TRBJ1-2; TRBD1 matches at 10 bases. Germline V gene sequence: CDR1 SGHAT, CDR2 FQDESV (reference sequence). Unmatched junction bases numbered 16, after V lost 8 bases and J lost 1 base. CDR3 size: 18 residues. CDR3 region: CASSRKGQGLKFNYGYTF. The CDR3 nucleotides read TGTGCCAGCTCCCGGAAGGGACAGGGGCTTAAATTTAACTATGGCTACACCTTC.

The genes are TRBV28 and TRBJ1-5; the D is unclear. CDR1 is MDHEN and CDR2 is SYDVKM in the germline V gene. This CDR3 comprises 14 residues. The V end lost 3 bases, the J end lost 2 bases, and 8 bases lay between the germline ends. The CDR3 here is CASSFFAGNQPQHF. CDR3 nucleotide sequence: TGTGCCAGCAGTTTTTTTGCGGGCAATCAGCCCCAGCATTTT.

V and J are TRBV28 and TRBJ2-2, with 8 bases identical to TRBD1. This CDR3 is 15 amino acids long. V dropped 5 bases and J dropped 5; count of bases not matched to a gene: 7. From germline, CDR1 is MDHEN and CDR2 SYDVKM. The CDR3 reads CASSLDRVRTGELFF. CDR3 nucleotide sequence: TGTGCCAGCAGTCTGGACAGGGTTCGGACCGGGGAGCTGTTTTTT. The full variable domain, its missing parts supplied by reference TRBV28 and TRBJ2-2, is DVKVTQSSRYLVKRTGEKVFLECVQDMDHENMFWYRQDPGLGLRLIYFSYDVKMKEKGDIPEGYSVSREKKERFSLILESASTNQTSMYLCASSLDRVRTGELFFGEGSRLTVL.

The rearrangement joins TRBV6-7 to TRBJ2-2; D may be TRBD1 (6 bases). TRBV6-7 is reported as an ORF; its role is uncertain. Trimming pared 10 bases from V and 5 bases from J, leaving 11 bases between. CDR3 length: 12 amino acids. The CDR3 DNA reads as TGTGCCAAGTCAGGGGAGACCGGGGAGCTGTTTTTT. Translating it yields CAKSGETGELFF.

The chain carries TRBV5-6 and TRBJ1-4; 9 nucleotides line up with TRBD1. The length of the CDR3 is 16 residues. The V segment lost 2 bases and the J segment 7 bases; nucleotides outside the gene matches: 9. Germline lookup yields CDR1 SGHDT and CDR2 YYEEEE. In DNA, the CDR3 is TGTGCCAGCAGCTTCGGACAGGGGATCCCTACTGAAAAACTGTTTTTT. This translates into CASSFGQGIPTEKLFF.

CDR3 DNA: TGTGCCAGTAGTATACGTACGGTCCGGGATCAGCCCCAGCATTTT. Its protein is CASSIRTVRDQPQHF. The V call is TRBV19, the J call TRBJ1-5; D unresolved. This CDR3 is 15 amino acids long. Germline V gives CDR1 LNHDA, CDR2 SQIVND (reference sequence). The ends were cut back, 2 bases at V and 5 bases at J, with 13 bases in the middle. Together with reference TRBV19 and TRBJ1-5, the CDR3 gives the full variable domain: DGGITQSPKYLFRKEGQNVTLSCEQNLNHDAMYWYRQDPGQGLRLIYYSQIVNDFQKGDIAEGYSVSREKKESFPLTVTSAQKNPTAFYLCASSIRTVRDQPQHFGDGTRLSIL.

The chain has TRBV19 and TRBJ1-5; 7 nucleotides agree with TRBD1. The CDR3 is 13 residues long. Germline lookup yields CDR1 LNHDA and CDR2 SQIVND (reference sequence). Unmatched junction bases numbered 9, after V lost 6 bases and J lost 10 bases. The CDR3 reads CASRGGSSIPQHF. CDR3 bases: TGTGCCAGTAGAGGGGGCTCCTCCATCCCCCAGCATTTT.

The chain employs TRBV19 and TRBJ2-7, with 10 nucleotides matching TRBD2. Germline V CDR1 and CDR2: LNHDA, SQIVND (reference sequence). The CDR3 covers 15 residues. V shed 3 bases, J shed 4 bases, and the junction held 6 bases outside the gene matches. For the CDR3, the DNA is TGTGCCAGTAGTATGAGGAGCGGGGGGGCTTACGAGCAGTACTTC. Protein sequence: CASSMRSGGAYEQYF.

J is TRBJ2-3 and V is TRBV27; D not resolved. The CDR3 loop spans 17 amino acids. Per the germline V gene, CDR1 is MNHEY and CDR2 is SMNVEV (reference sequence). Between the trimmed V and J ends, which lost 4 bases and 2 bases, there was a span of 19 bases. DNA for the CDR3: TGTGCCAGCAGTTCCCTAGTCGGCGTCGGATACACAGATACGCAGTATTTT. Translating gives CASSSLVGVGYTDTQYF.

This chain links TRBV4-2 with TRBJ2-7; 9 positions agree with TRBD2. The J segment lost 3 bases and the V segment lost 1 base, leaving 13 bases of the junction unmatched. CDR1 is LGHNA and CDR2 is YNFKEQ in the germline V gene. The CDR3 contains 18 residues. CDR3: CASSQGPVVAGGVYEQYF. The CDR3 nucleotides read TGTGCCAGCAGCCAAGGACCCGTGGTGGCGGGAGGGGTCTACGAGCAGTACTTC.